The 14 T cell receptor beta chains below come from one sample, sequenced in a study of T cell responses to AZD1222 COVID-19 vaccine. The method was immunoSEQ multiplex PCR; TCRdb's version includes in-frame clones alone and lacks a portion of them. The sample includes 130,000 or so clones, roughly 87% seen only once; the top ten take approximately 8.8%. Material: peripheral blood, obtained 28 days after the second AZD1222 dose. The receptors here all came from an adult who received the AZD1222 COVID-19 vaccine.

This clone was recorded once. This rearrangement joins TRBV7-2 to TRBJ1-6; 10 bases line up with TRBD1. V was pared by 5 bases and J by 12 bases, with 7 bases of the junction left unmatched. In germline, CDR1 is SGHTA, CDR2 FQGNSA. The CDR3 has 14 residues. This chain's CDR3 is CASSAGQGLGPLHF. Here the CDR3 DNA reads TGTGCCAGCAGCGCGGGACAGGGGTTGGGACCCCTCCACTTT.

V usage is TRBV5-1 and J usage is TRBJ2-2; TRBD2 agrees at 12 bases. The ends lost 4 bases at V and 3 bases at J; junction bases unmatched: 4. The germline CDR1 and CDR2 sequences are SGHRS and YFSETQ. CDR3 size: 16 residues. CDR3 bases: TGCGCCAGCAGCCCGAGACTAGCGGGGGACACCGGGGAGCTGTTTTTT. It is translated as CASSPRLAGDTGELFF.

In DNA form, the CDR3 reads TGTGCCAGCAGCTGGAGCGGGGCGCGAGAGACCCAGTACTTC. Translated: CASSWSGARETQYF. J is TRBJ2-5 and V is TRBV5-6; 7 bases line up with TRBD2. Trimming removed 3 bases from V and 4 bases from J; junction bases left unmatched: 6. Germline V CDR1 and CDR2: SGHDT, YYEEEE. The CDR3 length is 14 residues.

V usage is TRBV2 and J usage is TRBJ2-7; tentative D call: TRBD2 (6 bases). The CDR3 loop spans 12 amino acids. V shed 4 bases and J shed 6 bases, with 10 bases lying between them. Germline CDR1 SNHLY, CDR2 FYNNEI. The CDR3 loop is CASSGGGVEQYF. CDR3 sequence (DNA): TGTGCCAGCAGTGGAGGAGGGGTCGAGCAGTACTTC. Supplemented by reference TRBV2 and TRBJ2-7, the full variable domain reads EPEVTQTPSHQVTQMGQEVILRCVPISNHLYFYWYRQILGQKVEFLVSFYNNEISEKSEIFDDQFSVERPDGSNFTLKIRSTKLEDSAMYFCASSGGGVEQYFGPGTRLTVT.

The chain employs TRBV2 and TRBJ2-3; D remains ambiguous. The germline V and J ends were trimmed by 3 bases and 1 base, with 8 bases remaining between them. Germline lookup yields CDR1 SNHLY and CDR2 FYNNEI. This CDR3 is 14 amino acids long. The DNA of the CDR3 is TGTGCCAGCAGTGATACAACAGGCACAGATACGCAGTATTTT. Encoded protein: CASSDTTGTDTQYF. The full variable domain, in which reference TRBV2 and TRBJ2-3 provide the parts outside the CDR3, is EPEVTQTPSHQVTQMGQEVILRCVPISNHLYFYWYRQILGQKVEFLVSFYNNEISEKSEIFDDQFSVERPDGSNFTLKIRSTKLEDSAMYFCASSDTTGTDTQYFGPGTRLTVL.

This clone was picked up a small number of times. The chain uses TRBV18 and TRBJ1-1; tentative D call: TRBD1 (5 bases). Trimming stripped 2 bases from V and 0 bases from J, with 10 bases between. This CDR3 has 15 residues. Germline CDR1 and CDR2: KGHSH and LQKENI. CDR3 nucleotide sequence: TGTGCCAGCTCACCAGGGACGAGTTTGAACACTGAAGCTTTCTTT. Its translation is CASSPGTSLNTEAFF.

J is TRBJ2-3 and V is TRBV27; 10 bases agree with TRBD2. Germline trimming cut 2 bases from V and 3 bases from J; bases unmatched to any gene: 5. The germline V gene has CDR1 MNHEY and CDR2 SMNVEV (reference sequence). CDR3 size: 16 residues. CDR3 sequence reads: CASSLEASGRTDTQYF. The CDR3 coding sequence is TGTGCCAGCAGTTTAGAGGCTAGCGGGAGAACAGATACGCAGTATTTT.

The J gene is TRBJ1-1, the V gene TRBV4-3; a weak D match, TRBD1 (5 bases). This CDR3 region has 16 residues. V lost 0 bases, J lost 5 bases, and 16 bases lay in between. Germline-derived CDR1 and CDR2 are LGHNA and YSLEER. CDR3 sequence reads: CASSQDRSQGGTEAFF. The CDR3 bases are TGCGCCAGCAGCCAAGACCGCTCCCAGGGAGGAACTGAAGCTTTCTTT.

This clone was seen only once. This rearrangement joins TRBV7-9 to TRBJ2-2; 7 bases map to TRBD2. The germline V gene has CDR1 SEHNR and CDR2 FQNEAQ (reference sequence). V dropped 3 bases and J dropped 7; count of bases not matched to a gene: 8. The CDR3 is 15 amino acids. In DNA form, the CDR3 reads TGTGCCAGCAGCTTTCGGACTAGTTCGATCGGGGAGCTGTTTTTT. This sequence encodes CASSFRTSSIGELFF.

The chain joins TRBV5-1 to TRBJ2-7; TRBD1 matches 7 bases. The CDR3 length is 14 residues. V shed 3 bases and J 6 bases; nucleotides not matched to a gene: 9. Germline V lookup: CDR1 SGHRS, CDR2 YFSETQ. Here the CDR3 reads CASSWKDRLGEQYF. Written as DNA, the CDR3 is TGCGCCAGCAGCTGGAAGGACAGGTTAGGCGAGCAGTACTTC. The full variable domain, in which reference TRBV5-1 and TRBJ2-7 provide the parts outside the CDR3, is KAGVTQTPRYLIKTRGQQVTLSCSPISGHRSVSWYQQTPGQGLQFLFEYFSETQRNKGNFPGRFSGRQFSNSRSEMNVSTLELGDSALYLCASSWKDRLGEQYFGPGTRLTVT.

This clone was picked up a small number of times. The chain joins TRBV12-3 or TRBV12-4 to TRBJ2-7; D unresolved. The CDR3 runs 13 residues. V shed 8 bases and J shed 0 bases, with 11 bases lying between them. This CDR3 is CASRPASSYEQYF. CDR3 DNA sequence: TGTGCCAGCCGGCCAGCATCCTCCTACGAGCAGTACTTC.

The chain uses TRBV4-1 and TRBJ2-3; 14 nucleotides line up with TRBD2. The J segment lost 0 bases and the V segment lost 4 bases, leaving 0 bases of the junction unmatched. Germline CDR1 MGHRA, CDR2 YSYEKL. The CDR3 length is 16 residues. The CDR3 loop reads CASSRTSGGSTDTQYF. The CDR3 nucleotides are TGCGCCAGCAGCCGGACTAGCGGGGGGAGCACAGATACGCAGTATTTT.

This chain connects TRBV5-1 to TRBJ1-5; 7 bases are shared with TRBD1. Germline CDR1 is SGHRS and CDR2 is YFSETQ. The CDR3 is 13 amino acids. Trimming at V came to 4 bases and at J to 6 bases, leaving 4 bases not matched to a gene. CDR3 amino acids: CASSVRGSQPQHF. Written as DNA, the CDR3 is TGCGCCAGCAGCGTCAGGGGGAGTCAGCCCCAGCATTTT.

The chain carries TRBV7-8 and TRBJ1-1; D is uncertain. V lost 6 bases and J 0 bases, leaving 11 bases between the germline ends. Germline V gene lookup returns CDR1 SGHVS and CDR2 FQNEAQ. There are 14 residues in the CDR3. CDR3 DNA sequence: TGTGCCAGCAGTCGTCGAGCCCTGAACACTGAAGCTTTCTTT. It yields the protein CASSRRALNTEAFF.